Listed below are T cell receptor beta chains from one sample, sequenced in a study of shared clonotypes between healthy human individuals. Sequencing was performed with immunoSEQ multiplex PCR; in TCRdb, only in-frame clones are kept and a portion is missing. Of 2.5 million or so clones in the sample, approximately 92% were seen once. The sample taken for sequencing was naive CD4+ T cells sorted from blood. These receptors originate from a man between 18 and 35 years old in good health. CDR3s include the opening cysteine and the closing phenylalanine or tryptophan. D genes are given only for firm matches. Clone size is given for some rows only: seen once, a few or many times, or a class if the clone is expanded.

J: TRBJ2-6
size: NA
V: TRBV27
D: TRBD1
DNA: TGTGCCACAGGGGGCTCTGGGGCCAACGTCCTGACTTTC
CDR3: CATGGSGANVLTF

J: TRBJ1-5
size: NA
V: TRBV30
D: NA
DNA: TGTGCCTGGAGTGTTGGTCAGGGAGGCCAGCCCCAGCATTTT
CDR3: CAWSVGQGGQPQHF

J: TRBJ2-2
size: once
V: TRBV11-3
D: TRBD2
DNA: TGTGCCAGCAGCTTAGCGGGAGGCACCGGGGAGCTGTTTTTT
CDR3: CASSLAGGTGELFF

J: TRBJ2-3
size: NA
V: TRBV30
D: NA
DNA: TGTGCCTCTGGGGAGGCCACAGATACGCAGTATTTT
CDR3: CASGEATDTQYF

J: TRBJ2-7
size: once
V: TRBV7-6
D: TRBD2
DNA: TGTGCCAGCAGCCCCGACGGGAGGGGATACGAGCAGTACTTC
CDR3: CASSPDGRGYEQYF

J: TRBJ2-3
size: NA
V: TRBV6-4
D: NA
DNA: TGTGCCAGCAGTGACTCGACAGGAGATACGCAGTATTTT
CDR3: CASSDSTGDTQYF

J: TRBJ1-6
size: NA
V: TRBV5-4
D: TRBD1
DNA: TGTGCCAGCAGCTTGGGACAGGGGGTTAATTCACCCCTCCACTTT
CDR3: CASSLGQGVNSPLHF

J: TRBJ2-7
size: NA
V: TRBV5-8
D: TRBD2
DNA: TGTGCCAGCAGGGCCGCCTCCAGCGGGGCAGGAGAGCAGTACTTC
CDR3: CASRAASSGAGEQYF

J: TRBJ2-7
size: NA
V: TRBV9
D: NA
DNA: TGTGCCAGCAGCGTAGGGTCGGAGAGCCTAGCCTACGAGCAGTACTTC
CDR3: CASSVGSESLAYEQYF

J: TRBJ1-1
size: NA
V: TRBV7-2
D: TRBD1
DNA: TGTGCCAGCAGCTTACAACAGGGGGTGAACACTGAAGCTTTCTTT
CDR3: CASSLQQGVNTEAFF

J: TRBJ1-2
size: NA
V: TRBV7-2
D: NA
DNA: TGTGCCAGCAGCTTCGCGACAGGCAACTATGGCTACACCTTC
CDR3: CASSFATGNYGYTF

J: TRBJ2-7
size: NA
V: TRBV6-6
D: TRBD2
DNA: TGTGCCAGCAGCTGGGGAAGCGGGAGGTCCTACGAGCAGTACTTC
CDR3: CASSWGSGRSYEQYF

J: TRBJ2-2
size: NA
V: TRBV7-2
D: NA
DNA: TGTGCCAGCAGCCCAGGGGGGGGCGCGAACACCGGGGAGCTGTTTTTT
CDR3: CASSPGGGANTGELFF

J: TRBJ2-7
size: NA
V: TRBV7-8
D: NA
DNA: TGTGCCAGCAGCTTTCGGGGAAGAAGCTACGAGCAGTACTTC
CDR3: CASSFRGRSYEQYF